This TCR beta chain emerged from a study of blood T cell repertoires in COVID-19. CDR1 LNHDA and CDR2 SQIVND come from the germline V gene (reference sequence). The CDR3 extends over 14 amino acids. V lost 7 bases and J lost 0, with 12 bases in between. Clones were sequenced by immunoSEQ multiplex PCR, and TCRdb holds only the in-frame ones, with some missing. Of more than 95,000 clones detected, 70% to 90% appear once; the ten largest clones hold about 3.5%. The chain has TRBV19 and TRBJ1-1; weak D call: TRBD1 (6 bases). The source of this sequence is a human donor in a cohort sampled during active COVID-19. What was sequenced was peripheral blood. CDR3 bases: TGTGCCAGTACTCGGACAGAGATGAACACTGAAGCTTTCTTT. It encodes CASTRTEMNTEAFF. Supplemented by reference TRBV19 and TRBJ1-1, the full variable domain reads DGGITQSPKYLFRKEGQNVTLSCEQNLNHDAMYWYRQDPGQGLRLIYYSQIVNDFQKGDIAEGYSVSREKKESFPLTVTSAQKNPTAFYLCASTRTEMNTEAFFGQGTRLTVV.